Here is one T cell receptor (beta chain) with its context. This sample was taken from a study of blood T cell repertoires in COVID-19. Across the whole study: COVID-19 samples collected from the United States, Italy and Spain covered acute and convalescent phases. Sources were T cells, B-cell-depleted T cells, or PBMCs; the material itself was cDNA or gDNA.

Germline-derived CDR1 and CDR2 are SGHRS and YFSETQ. V was clipped by 0 bases and J by 4 bases, with 14 bases between them. The CDR3 is 15 residues long. The authors' processing: Reference gene primers were amplified, and this amplification served to estimate nucleated cell counts. Clones were sequenced by immunoSEQ multiplex PCR, and TCRdb holds only the in-frame ones, with some missing. Clonal size and the V and J genes are those of that table, whereas D and trimming came from the DNA. The sample consists of more than 200,000 clones, about 83% of them appearing once. V is TRBV5-1 and J is TRBJ2-7; the D gene is possibly TRBD1 (6 bases). Sequenced input: peripheral blood. This receptor was obtained from a man aged 40-49 years with active or convalescent COVID-19. The CDR3 loop reads CASSLEGTPKYEQYF. CDR3 DNA sequence: TGCGCCAGCAGCTTGGAGGGGACACCCAAATACGAGCAGTACTTC.